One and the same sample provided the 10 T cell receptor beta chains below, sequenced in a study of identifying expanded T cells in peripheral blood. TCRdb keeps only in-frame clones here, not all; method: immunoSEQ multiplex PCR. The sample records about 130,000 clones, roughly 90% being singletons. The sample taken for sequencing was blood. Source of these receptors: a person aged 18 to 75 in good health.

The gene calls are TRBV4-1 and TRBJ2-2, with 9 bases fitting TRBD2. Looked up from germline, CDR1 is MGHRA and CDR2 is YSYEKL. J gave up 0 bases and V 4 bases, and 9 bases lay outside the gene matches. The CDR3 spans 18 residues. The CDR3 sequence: CASSPDPGLATNTGELFF. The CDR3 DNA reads TGCGCCAGCAGCCCCGACCCAGGACTAGCGACGAACACCGGGGAGCTGTTTTTT.

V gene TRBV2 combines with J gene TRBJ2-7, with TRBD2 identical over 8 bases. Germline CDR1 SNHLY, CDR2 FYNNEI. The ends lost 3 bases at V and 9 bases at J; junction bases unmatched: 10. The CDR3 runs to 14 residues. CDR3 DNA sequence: TGTGCCAGCAGTGATAGGAGACTAGCGAGATTGCAGTACTTC. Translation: CASSDRRLARLQYF.

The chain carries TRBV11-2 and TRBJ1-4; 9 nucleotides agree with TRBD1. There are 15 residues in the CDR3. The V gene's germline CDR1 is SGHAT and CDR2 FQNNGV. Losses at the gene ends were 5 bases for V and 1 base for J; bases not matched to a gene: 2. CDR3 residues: CASSPTGGTNEKLFF. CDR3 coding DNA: TGTGCCAGCAGCCCGACAGGGGGAACTAATGAAAAACTGTTTTTT.

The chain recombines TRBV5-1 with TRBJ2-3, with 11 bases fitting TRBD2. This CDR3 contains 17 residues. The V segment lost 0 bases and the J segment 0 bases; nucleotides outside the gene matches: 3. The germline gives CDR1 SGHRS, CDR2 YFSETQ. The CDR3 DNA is TGCGCCAGCAGCTTGGGACTAGCGGGGTCTAGCACAGATACGCAGTATTTT. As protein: CASSLGLAGSSTDTQYF.

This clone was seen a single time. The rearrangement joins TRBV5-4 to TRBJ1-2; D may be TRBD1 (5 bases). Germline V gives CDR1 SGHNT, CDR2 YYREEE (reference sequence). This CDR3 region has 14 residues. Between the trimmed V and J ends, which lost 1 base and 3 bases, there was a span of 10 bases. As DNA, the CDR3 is TGTGCCAGCAGCTTGTCGGGGCAGGACTATGGCTACACCTTC. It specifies CASSLSGQDYGYTF.

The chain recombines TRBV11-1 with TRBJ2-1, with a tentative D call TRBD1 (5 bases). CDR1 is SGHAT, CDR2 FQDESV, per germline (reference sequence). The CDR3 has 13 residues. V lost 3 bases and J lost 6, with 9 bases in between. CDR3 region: CASSFGQGNEQFF. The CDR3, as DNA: TGTGCCAGCAGCTTTGGCCAGGGCAATGAGCAGTTCTTC.

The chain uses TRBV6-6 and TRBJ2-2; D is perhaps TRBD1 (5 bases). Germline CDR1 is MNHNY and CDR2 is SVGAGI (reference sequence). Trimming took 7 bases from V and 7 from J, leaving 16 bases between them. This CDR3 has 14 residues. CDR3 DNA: TGTGCCAGCACCACACCGGCCCAGGGCGGGGAGCTGTTTTTT. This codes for CASTTPAQGGELFF.

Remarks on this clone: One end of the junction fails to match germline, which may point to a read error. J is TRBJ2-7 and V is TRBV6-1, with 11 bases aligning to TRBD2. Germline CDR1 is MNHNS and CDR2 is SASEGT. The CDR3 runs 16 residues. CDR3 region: CASSAGGLADTYGQYF. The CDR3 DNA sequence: TGTGCCAGCAGTGCCGGGGGACTAGCGGATACCTACGGGCAGTACTTC.

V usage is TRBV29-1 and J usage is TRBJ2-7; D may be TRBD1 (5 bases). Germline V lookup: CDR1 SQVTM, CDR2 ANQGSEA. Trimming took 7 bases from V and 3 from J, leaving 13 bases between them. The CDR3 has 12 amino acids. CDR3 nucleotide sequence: TGCAGCGCAGTGGGCACAGGCTACGAGCAGTACTTC. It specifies CSAVGTGYEQYF.

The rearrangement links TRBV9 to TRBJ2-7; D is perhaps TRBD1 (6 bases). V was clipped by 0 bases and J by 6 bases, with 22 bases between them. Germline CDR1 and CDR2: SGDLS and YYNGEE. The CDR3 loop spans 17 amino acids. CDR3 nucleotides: TGTGCCAGCAGCGTAGGACACACCCCGGGGACATCCAGCGAGCAGTACTTC. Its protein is CASSVGHTPGTSSEQYF.